This T cell receptor beta chain was recorded in a study of blood T cell repertoires in COVID-19. Deletions cut 6 bases from V and 5 bases from J, with 14 bases between. This CDR3 has 15 residues. Germline CDR1 reads MDHEN; CDR2 reads SYDVKM. This clone was found once. Profiled with immunoSEQ multiplex PCR; TCRdb holds only in-frame clones, not every one. The sample lists some 85,000 clones, about three quarters occurring once. Specimen: peripheral blood. The receptor comes from a human donor in a cohort sampled during active COVID-19. V and J are TRBV28 and TRBJ2-6; D unresolved. For the CDR3, the DNA is TGTGCCAGCAGACCGACACTCCTTAGGGCCAACGTCCTGACTTTC. Its translation is CASRPTLLRANVLTF.